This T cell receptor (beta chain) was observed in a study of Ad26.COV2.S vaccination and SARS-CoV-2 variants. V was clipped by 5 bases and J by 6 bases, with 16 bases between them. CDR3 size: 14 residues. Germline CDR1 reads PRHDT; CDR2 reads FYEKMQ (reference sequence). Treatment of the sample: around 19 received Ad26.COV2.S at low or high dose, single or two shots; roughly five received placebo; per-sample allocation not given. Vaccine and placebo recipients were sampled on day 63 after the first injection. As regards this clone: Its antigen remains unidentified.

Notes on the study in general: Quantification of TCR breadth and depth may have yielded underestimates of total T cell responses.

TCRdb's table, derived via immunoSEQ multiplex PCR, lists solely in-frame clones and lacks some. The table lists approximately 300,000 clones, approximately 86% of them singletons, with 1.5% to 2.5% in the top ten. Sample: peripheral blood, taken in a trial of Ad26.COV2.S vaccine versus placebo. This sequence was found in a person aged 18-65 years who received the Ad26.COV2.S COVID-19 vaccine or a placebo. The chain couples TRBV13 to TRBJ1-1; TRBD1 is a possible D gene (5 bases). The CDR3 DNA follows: TGTGCCAGCAGCAGAGGGGCTCGAAACTCTGAAGCTTTCTTT. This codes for CASSRGARNSEAFF.